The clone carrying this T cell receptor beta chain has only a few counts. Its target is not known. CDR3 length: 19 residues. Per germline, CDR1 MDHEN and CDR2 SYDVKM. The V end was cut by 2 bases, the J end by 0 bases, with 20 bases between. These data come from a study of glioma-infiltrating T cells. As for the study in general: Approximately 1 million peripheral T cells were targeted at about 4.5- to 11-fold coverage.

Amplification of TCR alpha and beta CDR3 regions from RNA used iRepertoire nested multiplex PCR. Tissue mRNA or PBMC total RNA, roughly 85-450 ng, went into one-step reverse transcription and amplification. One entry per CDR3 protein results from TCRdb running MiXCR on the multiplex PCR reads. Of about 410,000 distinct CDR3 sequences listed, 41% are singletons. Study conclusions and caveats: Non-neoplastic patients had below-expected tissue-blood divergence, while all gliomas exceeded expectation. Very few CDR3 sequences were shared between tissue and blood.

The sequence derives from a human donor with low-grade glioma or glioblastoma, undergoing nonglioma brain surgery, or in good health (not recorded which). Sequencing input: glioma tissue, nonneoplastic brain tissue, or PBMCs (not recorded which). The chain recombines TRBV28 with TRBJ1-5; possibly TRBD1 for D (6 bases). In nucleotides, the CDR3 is TGTGCCAGCAGTTTAGGCCAGGGGCGCAGGATTTATAGCAATCAGCCCCAGCATTTT. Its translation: CASSLGQGRRIYSNQPQHF.